These 21 T cell receptor beta chains came from one sample sequenced in a study of blood T cell repertoires in COVID-19. Assay: immunoSEQ multiplex PCR; the TCRdb copy retains only in-frame clones and omits some. Of 390,000 or so clones in the sample, around nine tenths are singletons; the top ten hold around 10%. Material: PBMCs or T cells enriched from blood (not recorded which). Receptor source: a woman in her forties or fifties who had recovered from COVID-19.

This rearrangement joins TRBV6-2 or TRBV6-3 to TRBJ1-2, with D hard to call. The CDR3 covers 11 residues. The germline gives CDR1 MNHEY, CDR2 SVGEGT. The V end was cut by 5 bases, the J end by 8 bases, with 9 bases between. Here the CDR3 DNA reads TGTGCCAGCAGTCCCAGTTCGGGCTACACCTTC. Amino acid sequence: CASSPSSGYTF.

V and J are TRBV5-6 and TRBJ1-5; D is unclear. This CDR3 is 16 amino acids long. The ends were cut back, 0 bases at V and 2 bases at J, with 12 bases in the middle. The V gene's germline CDR1 is SGHDT and CDR2 YYEEEE. Here the CDR3 DNA reads TGTGCCAGCAGCTTGGCCGGGATGAGGGGCAATCAGCCCCAGCATTTT. This sequence encodes CASSLAGMRGNQPQHF.

J is TRBJ2-3 and V is TRBV28; D is perhaps TRBD2 (6 bases). The V end lost 2 bases, the J end lost 3 bases, and 15 bases lay between the germline ends. CDR3 size: 16 residues. Germline CDR1 MDHEN, CDR2 SYDVKM. The CDR3 reads CASSLGKAGYTDTQYF. CDR3 DNA sequence: TGTGCCAGCAGTTTAGGAAAAGCGGGTTATACAGATACGCAGTATTTT.

This rearrangement joins TRBV6-2 or TRBV6-3 to TRBJ2-5; the D gene is possibly TRBD1 (6 bases). Germline V CDR1 and CDR2: MNHEY, SVGEGT. The V end was cut by 5 bases, the J end by 4 bases, with 11 bases between. There are 13 residues in the CDR3. CDR3 protein: CASSRTERETQYF. The CDR3 region has the DNA TGTGCCAGCAGTCGGACAGAGAGAGAGACCCAGTACTTC.

The chain employs TRBV27 and TRBJ1-2; D gene ambiguous. CDR3 length: 13 residues. V lost 6 bases to trimming and J lost 5 bases, with 13 bases between them. CDR1 is MNHEY, CDR2 SMNVEV, per germline (reference sequence). CDR3 bases: TGTGCCAGCAGACGCGAGGGAGATTATGGCTACACCTTC. Amino acid sequence: CASRREGDYGYTF.

The chain links TRBV6-5 to TRBJ2-7; 7 positions match TRBD1. The length of the CDR3 is 14 residues. The trim removed 8 bases at V and 5 bases at J, leaving 12 bases unmatched. Per the germline V gene, CDR1 is MNHEY and CDR2 is SVGAGI. CDR3 in amino acids: CASGTGEGVNEQYF. In DNA, the CDR3 is TGTGCCAGCGGAACAGGGGAAGGGGTCAACGAGCAGTACTTC.

The rearrangement links TRBV30 to TRBJ1-1; TRBD1 is a possible D gene (6 bases). The CDR3 is made up of 12 amino acids. Trimming took off 0 bases at V and 8 bases at J, with 10 bases between the two ends. Germline V gives CDR1 GTSNPN, CDR2 SVGIG (reference sequence). The CDR3 reads CAWSVQGHEAFF. The CDR3, as DNA: TGTGCCTGGAGTGTGCAGGGACACGAAGCTTTCTTT.

This clone was recorded at least ten times. The chain is built from TRBV6-5 and TRBJ1-5; a weak D match, TRBD1 (5 bases). Germline V gene data show CDR1 as MNHEY and CDR2 as SVGAGI. The CDR3 loop spans 13 amino acids. Trimming shortened V by 7 bases and J by 5 bases, and 12 bases separated the two germline ends. Here the CDR3 reads CASTWGEHQPQHF. CDR3 DNA sequence: TGTGCCAGCACATGGGGGGAACATCAGCCCCAGCATTTT.

The chain has TRBV4-1 and TRBJ1-2; a possible D gene is TRBD1 (5 bases). With 0 bases removed from V and 8 bases from J, the gap between germline ends came to 16 bases. The CDR3 totals 15 residues. From germline, CDR1 is MGHRA and CDR2 YSYEKL. This CDR3 is CASSQEGKGQGGYTF. CDR3 nucleotides: TGCGCCAGCAGCCAAGAGGGTAAAGGGCAGGGCGGCTACACCTTC.

The J gene is TRBJ1-3, the V gene TRBV30; no clear D. Germline values: CDR1 GTSNPN, CDR2 SVGIG (reference sequence). The V and J ends lost 2 bases and 0 bases respectively, with 14 bases between them. This CDR3 has 16 amino acids. This CDR3 is CAWSIDFRSSGNTIYF. Here the CDR3 DNA reads TGTGCCTGGAGTATAGACTTTCGCAGCTCTGGAAACACCATATATTTT.

The chain combines TRBV7-9 with TRBJ2-3, with D perhaps matching TRBD1 (6 bases). The ends were cut back, 5 bases at V and 2 bases at J, with 17 bases in the middle. Germline loops: CDR1 SEHNR, CDR2 FQNEAQ (reference sequence). The CDR3 totals 16 residues. CDR3 sequence: CASSPPEGQNTDTQYF. The CDR3 nucleotides are TGTGCCAGCAGCCCCCCCGAAGGACAGAACACAGATACGCAGTATTTT.

The rearrangement joins TRBV5-1 to TRBJ1-1; 8 bases align to TRBD1. In germline, CDR1 is SGHRS, CDR2 YFSETQ. The CDR3 consists of 14 residues. V shed 4 bases and J 7 bases; nucleotides not matched to a gene: 9. CDR3 protein: CASSPGGVGREAFF. CDR3 in DNA: TGCGCCAGCAGCCCAGGGGGCGTAGGACGTGAAGCTTTCTTT.

The V and J genes are TRBV24-1 and TRBJ2-5; the match to TRBD2 covers 14 bases. The CDR3 has 14 amino acids. Germline values: CDR1 KGHDR, CDR2 SFDVKD. V lost 7 bases to trimming and J lost 12 bases; unmatched junction nucleotides: 9. CDR3 nucleotides: TGTGCCACCAGGACTAGCGGGGGGGCTTCCCCGGAGTACTTC. Translated: CATRTSGGASPEYF.

The rearrangement links TRBV9 to TRBJ2-3; TRBD2 matches at 8 bases. CDR1 and CDR2 (germline): SGDLS, YYNGEE. Trimming removed 0 bases from V and 5 bases from J; junction bases left unmatched: 8. The CDR3 extends over 16 amino acids. In DNA, the CDR3 is TGTGCCAGCAGCGTAGGAAACGGGGGGGCCGGAGATACGCAGTATTTT. Amino acids: CASSVGNGGAGDTQYF.

Remarks on this clone: A junction boundary mismatches the germline segment, possibly from a read error. This rearrangement joins TRBV6-1 to TRBJ1-4; possibly TRBD1 for D (6 bases). Germline V gene data show CDR1 as MNHNS and CDR2 as SASEGT. This CDR3 has 14 amino acids. Here the CDR3 reads CASRDGTRNEKLFF. In DNA, the CDR3 is TGTGCCAGCCGTGATGGGACACGGAATGAAAAACTGTTTTTT.

The chain links TRBV4-1 to TRBJ2-7; D may be TRBD1 (6 bases). This CDR3 comprises 16 residues. CDR1 is MGHRA, CDR2 YSYEKL, per germline. Trimming stripped 1 base from V and 2 bases from J, with 15 bases between. CDR3 residues: CASSQGTGKFPYEQYF. DNA of the CDR3: TGCGCCAGCAGCCAAGGAACAGGGAAGTTTCCCTACGAGCAGTACTTC.

This clone was counted once. This chain joins TRBV5-1 and TRBJ2-2; D remains unclear. V was pared by 6 bases and J by 0 bases, with 6 bases between. There are 13 residues in the CDR3. The V gene's germline CDR1 is SGHRS and CDR2 YFSETQ. CDR3 DNA: TGCGCCAGCACGTTGTCGAACACCGGGGAGCTGTTTTTT. This sequence encodes CASTLSNTGELFF.

The J gene is TRBJ1-1, the V gene TRBV28; a weak D match, TRBD1 (6 bases). V was clipped by 6 bases and J by 0 bases, with 23 bases between them. Germline CDR1 MDHEN, CDR2 SYDVKM. The CDR3 totals 18 residues. CDR3 sequence reads: CASSPQGRGETMNTEAFF. The CDR3 DNA sequence: TGTGCCAGCAGCCCCCAGGGCAGGGGCGAAACTATGAACACTGAAGCTTTCTTT.

The rearrangement uses TRBV2 and TRBJ1-1; D is ambiguous. The germline CDR1 and CDR2 sequences are SNHLY and FYNNEI. This CDR3 spans 12 amino acids. Trimming left V 4 bases short and J 6 bases short, with 9 bases between. The CDR3 bases are TGTGCCAGCAGTGTGAGGGCCGCTGAAGCTTTCTTT. It yields the protein CASSVRAAEAFF.

The rearrangement links TRBV28 to TRBJ1-1, with a possible D match to TRBD1 (6 bases). Germline CDR1 is MDHEN and CDR2 is SYDVKM. This CDR3 region has 15 residues. V was shortened by 4 bases and J by 0 bases, with 12 bases between the two germline ends. CDR3 coding DNA: TGTGCCAGCAGTTCCCCGGGACATTTGAACACTGAAGCTTTCTTT. It specifies CASSSPGHLNTEAFF.

The chain employs TRBV5-1 and TRBJ2-5, with 7 bases that match TRBD2. Unmatched junction bases numbered 6, after V lost 2 bases and J lost 5 bases. CDR3 length equals 14 residues. Germline V gene lookup returns CDR1 SGHRS and CDR2 YFSETQ. Here the CDR3 reads CASSFGGEGETQYF. The CDR3 DNA is TGCGCCAGCAGCTTCGGCGGGGAGGGGGAGACCCAGTACTTC. The full variable domain, completed using reference TRBV5-1 and TRBJ2-5, is KAGVTQTPRYLIKTRGQQVTLSCSPISGHRSVSWYQQTPGQGLQFLFEYFSETQRNKGNFPGRFSGRQFSNSRSEMNVSTLELGDSALYLCASSFGGEGETQYFGPGTRLLVL.